The next 19 T cell receptor beta chains were all read from a single sample in a study of CD8 T cells in Susac syndrome. Random hexamers served to reverse transcribe about 0.45 to 1 ug RNA. TCRdb re-called the immunoSEQ multiplex PCR reads with MiXCR, one entry per CDR3 protein. The table records 150,000 to 200,000 distinct CDR3 sequences, around 93% of them present only once. The source material was CD4+ T cells from PBMCs. Source of these receptors: a human donor in good health.

The chain carries TRBV6-2 or TRBV6-3 and TRBJ2-4; D remains unclear. Germline CDR1 MNHEY, CDR2 SVGEGT. The CDR3 sequence is 13 residues long. The V end was cut by 6 bases, the J end by 0 bases, with 6 bases between. The CDR3 coding sequence is TGTGCCAGCAGCCCCGTAGCCAAAAACATTCAGTACTTC. It translates to CASSPVAKNIQYF.

The V call is TRBV5-4, the J call TRBJ2-5, with TRBD1 matching over 10 bases. There are 14 residues in the CDR3. Trimming cost V 4 bases and J 5 bases; bases outside gene matches: 5. Germline V gene sequence: CDR1 SGHNT, CDR2 YYREEE (reference sequence). The DNA for the CDR3 is TGTGCCAGCAGCCGGGGGACAGGGGACGAGACCCAGTACTTC. This encodes CASSRGTGDETQYF.

The gene calls are TRBV7-9 and TRBJ2-7; D remains ambiguous. Germline values: CDR1 SEHNR, CDR2 FQNEAQ (reference sequence). V dropped 1 base and J dropped 3 bases, with 7 bases sitting between them. This CDR3 comprises 13 residues. The CDR3 DNA reads as TGTGCCAGCAGCTTAGACAGCTTCTACGAGCAGTACTTC. Translating it yields CASSLDSFYEQYF. Supplemented by reference TRBV7-9 and TRBJ2-7, the full variable domain reads DTGVSQNPRHKITKRGQNVTFRCDPISEHNRLYWYRQTLGQGPEFLTYFQNEAQLEKSRLLSDRFSAERPKGSFSTLEIQRTEQGDSAMYLCASSLDSFYEQYFGPGTRLTVT.

This sequence joins TRBV5-6 and TRBJ2-3, with 8 bases that match TRBD2. The V segment lost 4 bases and the J segment 0 bases; nucleotides outside the gene matches: 7. Germline CDR1 and CDR2: SGHDT and YYEEEE. The CDR3 runs 16 residues. CDR3 sequence (DNA): TGTGCCAGCAGCGCTGTCGCGGGGGGTAGCACAGATACGCAGTATTTT. It codes for CASSAVAGGSTDTQYF.

The V and J genes are TRBV10-3 and TRBJ2-4; no definite D call. V lost 4 bases to trimming and J lost 5 bases, with 9 bases between them. Germline values: CDR1 ENHRY, CDR2 SYGVKD. This CDR3 has 13 amino acids. The CDR3: CAISVAKENIQYF. The CDR3 DNA is TGTGCCATCAGTGTGGCAAAAGAAAACATTCAGTACTTC.

In DNA form, the CDR3 reads TGTGCCAGCAGCCAAGATCTGGCCGCGAGGCTACCAACTGGAAACACCATATATTTT. Translation gives CASSQDLAARLPTGNTIYF. The chain recombines TRBV14 with TRBJ1-3; no firm D call. V was cut by 0 bases and J by 2 bases, with 20 bases left in between. CDR1 and CDR2 from the germline V gene are SGHDN and FVKESK. The CDR3 has 19 amino acids.

This clonotype was found once. The chain carries TRBV20-1 and TRBJ2-5, with D perhaps assigned TRBD1 or TRBD2 (5 bases each). Germline CDR1 DFQATT, CDR2 SNEGSKA (reference sequence). Between the trimmed V and J ends, which lost 0 bases and 4 bases, there was a span of 12 bases. This CDR3 spans 14 amino acids. Here the CDR3 reads CSARDPGRGETQYF. The CDR3 DNA reads as TGCAGTGCTAGAGATCCAGGGAGAGGAGAGACCCAGTACTTC.

The chain uses TRBV12-3 or TRBV12-4 and TRBJ1-1; D remains unclear. This CDR3 contains 15 residues. V was trimmed by 2 bases and J by 0 bases, leaving 10 bases between them. CDR3 DNA: TGTGCCAGCAGTTTACCCGGGAACATGAACACTGAAGCTTTCTTT. As protein: CASSLPGNMNTEAFF.

The chain combines TRBV12-3 or TRBV12-4 with TRBJ1-2, with 8 nucleotides matching TRBD1. This CDR3 is 12 amino acids long. The ends lost 6 bases at V and 8 bases at J; junction bases unmatched: 5. The CDR3 sequence is CASRRTGSGYTF. CDR3 bases: TGTGCCAGCAGGCGGACAGGGAGCGGCTACACCTTC.

The gene calls are TRBV19 and TRBJ1-2, with D unresolved. Per the germline V gene, CDR1 is LNHDA and CDR2 is SQIVND (reference sequence). Trimming removed 1 base from V and 4 bases from J, with 7 bases in between. The CDR3 contains 13 residues. CDR3 sequence: CASSIGHRYGYTF. The CDR3 region has the DNA TGTGCCAGTAGTATAGGACACCGCTATGGCTACACCTTC.

The rearrangement links TRBV5-7 to TRBJ2-7, with TRBD2 matching over 7 bases. TRBV5-7 is placed among ORFs of uncertain function. This CDR3 is built from 16 residues. The J segment lost 7 bases and the V segment lost 4 bases, leaving 17 bases of the junction unmatched. CDR3 amino acids: CASSLTCKGGSREQYF. The DNA for the CDR3 is TGTGCCAGCAGCCTCACCTGTAAGGGAGGGTCTAGGGAGCAGTACTTC.

This sequence joins TRBV4-1 and TRBJ1-4; the D is unclear. The germline V and J ends were trimmed by 1 base and 6 bases, with 12 bases remaining between them. The germline gives CDR1 MGHRA, CDR2 YSYEKL. The length of the CDR3 is 15 residues. CDR3 protein: CASSQARAADEKLFF. For the CDR3, the DNA is TGCGCCAGCAGCCAAGCGAGGGCAGCAGATGAAAAACTGTTTTTT.

This clonotype was seen once. The chain employs TRBV9 and TRBJ2-1; D gene ambiguous. CDR1 and CDR2 from the germline V gene are SGDLS and YYNGEE. Trimming removed 2 bases from V and 2 bases from J, with 11 bases in between. This CDR3 has 15 amino acids. Here the CDR3 reads CASSVVPLPYNEQFF. The CDR3 DNA reads as TGTGCCAGCAGCGTTGTTCCTCTTCCCTACAATGAGCAGTTCTTC.

V usage is TRBV2 and J usage is TRBJ1-2; possible D gene TRBD1, 5 bases. Germline V lookup: CDR1 SNHLY, CDR2 FYNNEI. This CDR3 region has 13 residues. V lost 7 bases and J 7 bases, leaving 16 bases between the germline ends. CDR3 nucleotide sequence: TGTGCCAGCACCCAAGGCCAGGGAGGTGGCTACACCTTC. Translation gives CASTQGQGGGYTF.

With respect to this clonotype: A junction end diverges from the germline sequence, so it may reflect a read error. V usage is TRBV29-1 and J usage is TRBJ2-5, with 8 bases fitting TRBD2. Germline lookup yields CDR1 SQVTM and CDR2 ANQGSEA. The CDR3 is 13 residues long. The CDR3, as DNA: TGCAGCGCTGAACGCGGGGGGCCAGAGACCCAGTACTTC. Its protein is CSAERGGPETQYF. Combining the CDR3 with reference TRBV29-1 and TRBJ2-5 gives the whole variable domain SAVISQKPSRDICQRGTSLTIQCQVDSQVTMMFWYRQQPGQSLTLIATANQGSEATYESGFVIDKFPISRPNLTFSTLTVSNMSPEDSSIYLCSAERGGPETQYFGPGTRLLVL.

The chain carries TRBV9 and TRBJ1-5; D uncertain. V was shortened by 2 bases and J by 2 bases, with 11 bases between the two germline ends. This CDR3 contains 15 residues. In germline, CDR1 is SGDLS, CDR2 YYNGEE. CDR3 in amino acids: CASSVAPDGNQPQHF. The CDR3 coding sequence is TGTGCCAGCAGCGTGGCTCCGGATGGCAATCAGCCCCAGCATTTT.

V gene TRBV7-9 combines with J gene TRBJ1-1, with D unresolved. From germline, CDR1 is SEHNR and CDR2 FQNEAQ (reference sequence). The CDR3 is 14 amino acids. The ends were cut back, 5 bases at V and 0 bases at J, with 10 bases in the middle. The CDR3 bases are TGTGCCAGCAGCCCGAAGACCTTGAACACTGAAGCTTTCTTT. Protein: CASSPKTLNTEAFF.

The gene calls are TRBV20-1 and TRBJ2-5; 7 nucleotides match TRBD2. Per germline, CDR1 DFQATT and CDR2 SNEGSKA (reference sequence). After removal of 4 bases from V and 5 bases from J, the junction contained 7 bases not matched to a gene. This CDR3 comprises 13 residues. CDR3 sequence: CSANPGGGETQYF. Here the CDR3 DNA reads TGCAGTGCTAATCCGGGGGGAGGGGAGACCCAGTACTTC.

The V gene is TRBV7-9, the J gene TRBJ2-1; TRBD2 matches 11 bases. From germline, CDR1 is SEHNR and CDR2 FQNEAQ (reference sequence). The trim removed 5 bases at V and 0 bases at J, leaving 12 bases unmatched. The CDR3 is 19 residues long. CDR3 protein: CASSPRLAGTLSSYNEQFF. Here the CDR3 DNA reads TGTGCCAGCAGCCCGCGACTAGCGGGGACGTTGAGCTCCTACAATGAGCAGTTCTTC.